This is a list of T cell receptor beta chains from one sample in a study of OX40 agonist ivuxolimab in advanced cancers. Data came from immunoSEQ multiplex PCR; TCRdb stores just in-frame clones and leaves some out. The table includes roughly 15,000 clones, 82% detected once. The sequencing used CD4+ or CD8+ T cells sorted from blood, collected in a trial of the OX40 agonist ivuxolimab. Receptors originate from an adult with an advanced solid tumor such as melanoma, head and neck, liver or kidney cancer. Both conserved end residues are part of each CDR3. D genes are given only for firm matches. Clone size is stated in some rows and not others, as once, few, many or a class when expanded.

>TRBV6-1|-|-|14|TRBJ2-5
TGTGCCAGCAGTGAAACAGCCCTTCAAGAGACCCAGTACTTC
CASSETALQETQYF
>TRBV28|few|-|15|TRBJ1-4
TGTGCCAGCAGCCTAGGTGTCTCAGGAGGTCGAAAACTGTTTTTT
CASSLGVSGGRKLFF
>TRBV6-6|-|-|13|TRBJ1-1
TGTGCCAGCAGGTCCTTGGTAGAGACTGAAGCTTTCTTT
CASRSLVETEAFF
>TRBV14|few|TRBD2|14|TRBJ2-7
TGTGCCAGCAGCTCCCGACTAGCGGGAGGCGAGCAGTACTTC
CASSSRLAGGEQYF
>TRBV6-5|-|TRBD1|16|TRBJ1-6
TGTGCCAGCAGTTACGGGACAGGGAACTATAATTCACCCCTCCACTTT
CASSYGTGNYNSPLHF
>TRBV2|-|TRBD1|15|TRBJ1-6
TGTGCCACCCAATGGGACAGGGGGGGGGATTCACCCCTCCACTTT
CATQWDRGGDSPLHF
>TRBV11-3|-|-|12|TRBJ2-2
TGTGCCAGCAGCTCGCCGGCCGGGGAGCTGTTTTTT
CASSSPAGELFF
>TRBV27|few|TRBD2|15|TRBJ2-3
TGTGCCAGCAGTCGGGGGACTAGAATGACAGATACGCAGTATTTT
CASSRGTRMTDTQYF
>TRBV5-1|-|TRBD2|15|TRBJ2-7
TGCGCCAGCAGCTTCCTGGCTAGCGGAACCTACGAGCAGTACTTC
CASSFLASGTYEQYF
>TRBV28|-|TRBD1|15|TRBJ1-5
TGTGCCAGCAGCTCCGGACAGGGGCAAAATCAGCCCCAGCATTTT
CASSSGQGQNQPQHF
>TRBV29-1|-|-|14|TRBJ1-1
TGCAGCGTCACCACACCAGAACGGAACACTGAAGCTTTCTTT
CSVTTPERNTEAFF
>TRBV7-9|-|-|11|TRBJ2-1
TGTGCCACCCAGGGTTTCGATGAGCAGTTCTTC
CATQGFDEQFF
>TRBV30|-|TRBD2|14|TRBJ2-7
TGTGCCTGTCCGACTAGCGGGACAACCTACGAGCAGTACTTC
CACPTSGTTYEQYF
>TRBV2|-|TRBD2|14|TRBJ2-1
TGTGCCAGCACCTTGGGGACTAGTATCCATGAGCAGTTCTTC
CASTLGTSIHEQFF
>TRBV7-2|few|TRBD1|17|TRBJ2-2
TGTGCCAGCAGCTTATTAGGGACAGGGGTGGGAACCGGGGAGCTGTTTTTT
CASSLLGTGVGTGELFF
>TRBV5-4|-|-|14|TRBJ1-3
TGTGCCAGCAGCTTGAACCCAGTCGGAAACACCATATATTTT
CASSLNPVGNTIYF
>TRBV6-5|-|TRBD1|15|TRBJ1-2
TGTGCCAGCAGTTCCCCGACAGGGGGTCCCTATGGCTACACCTTC
CASSSPTGGPYGYTF
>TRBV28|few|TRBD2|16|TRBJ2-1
TGTGCCAGCAGATACTCGACTAGCGGGAACTACAATGAGCAGTTCTTC
CASRYSTSGNYNEQFF
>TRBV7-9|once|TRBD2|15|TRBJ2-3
TGTGCCAGCAGCTTTATAGCGGGCCTCACAGATACGCAGTATTTT
CASSFIAGLTDTQYF
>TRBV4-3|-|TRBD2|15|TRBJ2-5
TGCGCCAGCAGCCAAGATGCGGCGGGGGGCCGGACCCAGTACTTC
CASSQDAAGGRTQYF
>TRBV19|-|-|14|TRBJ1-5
TGTGCCAGTAGTATGGGGGGTAGGCCTCAGCCCCAGCATTTT
CASSMGGRPQPQHF
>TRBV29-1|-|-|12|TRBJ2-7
TGCAGCGTTACCAGGGAAAGCTACGAGCAGTACTTC
CSVTRESYEQYF
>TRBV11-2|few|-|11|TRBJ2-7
TGTGCCAGCGGGATCTCCTACGAGCAGTACTTC
CASGISYEQYF
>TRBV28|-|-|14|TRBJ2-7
TGTGCCAGCAGTTTGGGCCTTAACTCCAACGAGCAGTACTTC
CASSLGLNSNEQYF
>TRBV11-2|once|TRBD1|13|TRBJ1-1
TGTGCCAGCAGCTCCCCGGGACAGGGAACGGCTTTCTTT
CASSSPGQGTAFF
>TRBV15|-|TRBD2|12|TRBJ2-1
TGTGCCACCAGCAGAGGGGAGGGCGAGCAGTTCTTC
CATSRGEGEQFF
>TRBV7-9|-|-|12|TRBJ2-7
TGTGCCAGCAGTTATGCCCCTAACGAGCAGTACTTC
CASSYAPNEQYF
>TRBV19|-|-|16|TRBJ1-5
TGTGCCAGTACCTTGCGGGCTGGAGGGGCCATTCAGCCCCAGCATTTT
CASTLRAGGAIQPQHF
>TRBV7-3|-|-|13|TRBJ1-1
TGTGCCAGCAGCTTAACTCTGAACACTGAAGCTTTCTTT
CASSLTLNTEAFF
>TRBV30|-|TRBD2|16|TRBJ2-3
TGTGCCTGGAGTGTTGGTAGCGGGGGTCGCACAGATACGCAGTATTTT
CAWSVGSGGRTDTQYF
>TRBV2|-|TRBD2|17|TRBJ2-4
TGTGCCAGCGTTCTTCTTGGTCTAGCGGGAGATAGCGACATTCAGTACTTC
CASVLLGLAGDSDIQYF
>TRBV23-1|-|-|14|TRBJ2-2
TGCGCCAGCAGTCCCCTGGGTATGCCCGGGGAGCTGTTTTTT
CASSPLGMPGELFF
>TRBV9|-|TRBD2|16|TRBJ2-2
TGTGCCAGCAGATATGGACTAGCGGGAGCGGGCGGGGAGCTGTTTTTT
CASRYGLAGAGGELFF
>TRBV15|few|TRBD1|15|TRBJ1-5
TGTGCCACGGACAGGTCAACCCCTAGCAATCAGCCCCAGCATTTT
CATDRSTPSNQPQHF
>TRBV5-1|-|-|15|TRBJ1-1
TGCGCCAGCAGCCCCTCAGGGGTGGTGAACACTGAAGCTTTCTTT
CASSPSGVVNTEAFF
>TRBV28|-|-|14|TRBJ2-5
TGTGCCAGCAGTTTAATGGGGGCAAGAGAGACCCAGTACTTC
CASSLMGARETQYF
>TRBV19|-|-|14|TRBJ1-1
TGTGCCAGTAGTATTGGTCAGACCTACACTGAAGCTTTCTTT
CASSIGQTYTEAFF
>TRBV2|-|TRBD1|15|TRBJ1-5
TGTGCCAGCGGCCGGGACAGGGGCAGCAATCAGCCCCAGCATTTT
CASGRDRGSNQPQHF
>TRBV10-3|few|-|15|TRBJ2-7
TGTGCCATGGGGCAAGGGCAAACCTCCTCCTACGAGCAGTACTTC
CAMGQGQTSSYEQYF
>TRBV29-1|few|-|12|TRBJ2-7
TGCAGCGGGAAGGGCTTTGGCTACGAGCAGTACTTC
CSGKGFGYEQYF
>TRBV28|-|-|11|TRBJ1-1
TGTGCCAGCAGTCGGGGCACTGAAGCTTTCTTT
CASSRGTEAFF
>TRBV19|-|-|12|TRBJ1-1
TGTGCCAGTAGTCCGTCGGACACTGAAGCTTTCTTT
CASSPSDTEAFF
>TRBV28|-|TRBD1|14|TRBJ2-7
TGTGCCAGCAGTTCCGGGACAGGGGTGTACGAGCAGTACTTC
CASSSGTGVYEQYF